This T cell receptor beta chain was found in a study of blood T cell repertoires in COVID-19. Study in general: Sites in the United States, Italy and Spain provided acute and convalescent COVID-19 samples. Nucleic acid was either cDNA or gDNA, and it came from T cells, B-cell-depleted T cells, or PBMCs.

Looked up from germline, CDR1 is SGHDN and CDR2 is FVKESK. This CDR3 comprises 12 residues. With V trimmed by 1 base and J by 14 bases, 7 bases remained unmatched. Only in-frame clones appear in the TCRdb table, and some are missing; sequencing was by immunoSEQ multiplex PCR. The data contain approximately 180,000 clones, around 85% of them singletons. Enrollment of patients from Seattle took place during active infection, with longitudinal follow-up. Sequencing was done on a sample of peripheral blood. This receptor was identified in a person in their 70s with COVID-19, enrolled during active disease. The chain carries TRBV14 and TRBJ1-1; TRBD1 aligns across 7 bases. CDR3 sequence: CASSQVTGRSFF. CDR3 nucleotides: TGTGCCAGCAGCCAAGTGACAGGGAGAAGCTTCTTT.